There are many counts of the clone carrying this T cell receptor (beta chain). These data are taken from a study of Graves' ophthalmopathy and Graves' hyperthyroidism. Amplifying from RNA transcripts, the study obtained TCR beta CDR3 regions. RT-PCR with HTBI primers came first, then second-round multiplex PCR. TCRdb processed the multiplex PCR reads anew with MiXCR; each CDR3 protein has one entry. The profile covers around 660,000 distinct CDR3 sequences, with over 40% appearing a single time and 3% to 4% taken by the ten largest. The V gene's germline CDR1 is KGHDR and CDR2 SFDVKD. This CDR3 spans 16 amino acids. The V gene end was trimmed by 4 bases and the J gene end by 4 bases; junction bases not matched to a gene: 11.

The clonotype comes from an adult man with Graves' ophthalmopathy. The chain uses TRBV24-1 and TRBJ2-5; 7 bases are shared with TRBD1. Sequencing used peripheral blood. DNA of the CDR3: TGTGCCACCAGTGACTCGACAGGGTTCCAAGGAGAGACCCAGTACTTC. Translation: CATSDSTGFQGETQYF.